Below, one T cell receptor (beta chain) is given with its context. Repertoires were generated with immunoSEQ multiplex PCR, while TCRdb's copy carries only in-frame clones and drops some. The table has 250,000 to 300,000 clones, over 80% seen once. This sample is drawn from a study of blood T cell repertoires in COVID-19. Study information: Collection of acute and convalescent COVID-19 samples took place in the United States, Italy and Spain. The analysed material was cDNA or gDNA that came from T cells, B-cell-depleted T cells, or PBMCs.

The sequence was obtained from a woman between 70 and 85 years old with COVID-19, enrolled during active disease. What was sequenced was peripheral blood.

This chain's CDR3 is CASSFTRNTEAFF. CDR3 DNA sequence: TGTGCCAGCAGCTTTACTCGGAACACTGAAGCTTTCTTT. V is TRBV11-3 and J is TRBJ1-1; no firm D call. Germline V gene data show CDR1 as SGHNT and CDR2 as YENEEA. CDR3 size: 13 residues. Trimming stripped 3 bases from V and 1 base from J, with 6 bases between.